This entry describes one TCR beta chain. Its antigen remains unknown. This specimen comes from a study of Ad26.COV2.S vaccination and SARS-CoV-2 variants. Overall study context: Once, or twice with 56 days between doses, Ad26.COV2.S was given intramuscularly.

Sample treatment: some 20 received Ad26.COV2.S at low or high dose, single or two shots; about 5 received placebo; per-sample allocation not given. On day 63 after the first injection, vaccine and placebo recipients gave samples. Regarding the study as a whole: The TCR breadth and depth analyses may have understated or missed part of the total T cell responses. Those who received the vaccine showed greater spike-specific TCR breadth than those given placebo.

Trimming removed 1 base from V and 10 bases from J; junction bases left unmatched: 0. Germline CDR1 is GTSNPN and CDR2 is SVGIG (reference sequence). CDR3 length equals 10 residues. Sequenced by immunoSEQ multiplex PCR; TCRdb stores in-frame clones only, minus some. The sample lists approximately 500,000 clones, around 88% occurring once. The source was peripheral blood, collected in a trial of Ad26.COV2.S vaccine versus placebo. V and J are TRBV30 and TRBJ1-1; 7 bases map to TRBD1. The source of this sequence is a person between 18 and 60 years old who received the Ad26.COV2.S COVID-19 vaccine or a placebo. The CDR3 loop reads CAWSAGGAFF. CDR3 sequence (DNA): TGTGCCTGGAGTGCAGGGGGAGCTTTCTTT. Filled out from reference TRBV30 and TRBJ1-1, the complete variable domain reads SQTIHQWPATLVQPVGSPLSLECTVEGTSNPNLYWYRQAAGRGLQLLFYSVGIGQISSEVPQNLSASRPQDRQFILSSKKLLLSDSGFYLCAWSAGGAFFGQGTRLTVV.